This passage covers 30 T cell receptor beta chains from one sample sequenced in a study of OX40 agonist ivuxolimab in advanced cancers. Some clones are missing from TCRdb's copy, which holds only in-frame ones; the method was immunoSEQ multiplex PCR. The sample has roughly 93,000 clones, roughly 80% seen once. Sequenced here: CD4+ or CD8+ T cells sorted from blood, sampled in a trial of the OX40 agonist ivuxolimab. All receptors derive from an adult with an advanced solid tumor such as melanoma, head and neck, liver or kidney cancer.

This chain joins TRBV5-5 and TRBJ2-7; D is ambiguous. This CDR3 has 16 residues. V was cut by 1 base and J by 1 base, with 15 bases left in between. Germline V gene data show CDR1 as SGHKS and CDR2 as YYEKEE (reference sequence). CDR3: CASSLLPLVQSYEQYF. As DNA, the CDR3 is TGTGCCAGCAGCTTGTTGCCCTTAGTCCAGTCCTACGAGCAGTACTTC.

Only a few counts were recorded for this clone. This rearrangement joins TRBV9 to TRBJ1-2; D is perhaps TRBD1 (5 bases). The CDR3 has 15 residues. CDR1 SGDLS and CDR2 YYNGEE come from the germline V gene. Trimming shortened V by 4 bases and J by 4 bases, and 17 bases separated the two germline ends. CDR3 amino acids: CASSPTGQDIYGYTF. CDR3 DNA sequence: TGTGCCAGCAGCCCCACCGGGCAGGACATCTATGGCTACACCTTC.

V is TRBV19 and J is TRBJ2-2; 10 bases line up with TRBD1. The length of the CDR3 is 16 residues. V shed 5 bases, J shed 1 base, and the junction held 4 bases outside the gene matches. Per the germline V gene, CDR1 is LNHDA and CDR2 is SQIVND (reference sequence). The CDR3: CASSSRTGGNTGELFF. The CDR3 DNA follows: TGTGCCAGTAGTTCCCGGACAGGGGGGAACACCGGGGAGCTGTTTTTT.

V is TRBV5-1 and J is TRBJ1-5; D perhaps matches TRBD1 (6 bases). Trimming pared 0 bases from V and 5 bases from J, leaving 12 bases between. The germline CDR1 and CDR2 sequences are SGHRS and YFSETQ. CDR3 length equals 15 residues. CDR3 sequence reads: CASSLVGGGDQPQHF. CDR3 bases: TGCGCCAGCAGCTTGGTAGGGGGAGGTGATCAGCCCCAGCATTTT.

This clone has a handful of counts. The V and J genes are TRBV5-6 and TRBJ1-2; 8 bases are shared with TRBD1. The V gene's germline CDR1 is SGHDT and CDR2 YYEEEE. This CDR3 has 13 residues. Trimming took 4 bases from V and 4 from J; bases not matched to a gene: 3. CDR3 region: CASSPDRAYGYTF. The CDR3 DNA follows: TGTGCCAGCAGCCCGGACAGGGCCTATGGCTACACCTTC.

The chain recombines TRBV9 with TRBJ1-5; D call uncertain. The CDR3 loop spans 13 amino acids. In germline, CDR1 is SGDLS, CDR2 YYNGEE. V was shortened by 5 bases and J by 5 bases, with 11 bases between the two germline ends. The CDR3: CASSARPDQPQHF. The CDR3 region has the DNA TGTGCCAGCAGTGCTCGGCCGGATCAGCCCCAGCATTTT.

The V call is TRBV7-2, the J call TRBJ2-7; D might be TRBD2 (7 bases). Trimming pared 1 base from V and 4 bases from J, leaving 17 bases between. This CDR3 is built from 16 residues. Per germline, CDR1 SGHTA and CDR2 FQGNSA. In DNA, the CDR3 is TGTGCCAGCAGCTTAGGGCGGGGGCGAGTACCATACGAGCAGTACTTC. Translating it yields CASSLGRGRVPYEQYF.

The gene calls are TRBV5-6 and TRBJ2-7, with 7 bases identical to TRBD1. CDR1 and CDR2 from the germline V gene are SGHDT and YYEEEE. This CDR3 comprises 15 residues. V dropped 7 bases and J dropped 2; count of bases not matched to a gene: 12. Here the CDR3 DNA reads TGTGCCAGCGCCTCGAGGAGGCAGGGGGCCTACGAGCAGTACTTC. Translating gives CASASRRQGAYEQYF.

The V call is TRBV27, the J call TRBJ1-2, with TRBD1 matching over 8 bases. The CDR3 spans 14 residues. The trim removed 5 bases at V and 7 bases at J, leaving 9 bases unmatched. Per germline, CDR1 MNHEY and CDR2 SMNVEV (reference sequence). As DNA, the CDR3 is TGTGCCAGCAGTCCTTCTCAGGGGGCAGGTGGCTACACCTTC. Protein sequence: CASSPSQGAGGYTF.

Concerning this clone itself: The sample holds other DNA sequences that translate to the same CDR3. The chain uses TRBV7-2 and TRBJ1-2; D call uncertain. Trimming left V 1 base short and J 3 bases short, with 3 bases between. This CDR3 is 12 amino acids long. Germline V lookup: CDR1 SGHTA, CDR2 FQGNSA. CDR3 region: CASSLVDYGYTF. In DNA, the CDR3 is TGTGCCAGCAGCTTAGTCGACTATGGCTACACCTTC.

The chain carries TRBV4-1 and TRBJ2-1; 7 nucleotides match TRBD2. There are 18 residues in the CDR3. Trimming at V came to 0 bases and at J to 2 bases, leaving 10 bases not matched to a gene. Germline CDR1 and CDR2: MGHRA and YSYEKL. CDR3 nucleotide sequence: TGCGCCAGCAGCCAAGAAAGGGAGGTGGGGAGGGCCTACAATGAGCAGTTCTTC. It codes for CASSQEREVGRAYNEQFF.

V and J are TRBV28 and TRBJ1-5; D is undetermined. The V gene's germline CDR1 is MDHEN and CDR2 SYDVKM. The germline V and J ends were trimmed by 2 bases and 11 bases, with 7 bases remaining between them. This CDR3 has 11 amino acids. CDR3 nucleotide sequence: TGTGCCAGCAGTTTAGCGAGGGCCCAGCATTTT. It yields the protein CASSLARAQHF.

The chain couples TRBV11-1 to TRBJ2-7; TRBD2 might be the D (6 bases). Germline loops: CDR1 SGHAT, CDR2 FQDESV (reference sequence). V was shortened by 4 bases and J by 4 bases, with 17 bases between the two germline ends. This CDR3 contains 15 residues. The CDR3 is CASSSGWSSGYEQYF. In nucleotides, the CDR3 is TGTGCCAGCAGCTCCGGCTGGAGTAGCGGATACGAGCAGTACTTC.

This chain links TRBV10-3 with TRBJ2-1; D gene uncertain. Trimming left V 1 base short and J 5 bases short, with 0 bases between. The V gene's germline CDR1 is ENHRY and CDR2 SYGVKD. The CDR3 is 11 amino acids. CDR3 bases: TGTGCCATCAGTGAGTACAATGAGCAGTTCTTC. Translation: CAISEYNEQFF.

V usage is TRBV19 and J usage is TRBJ2-2; 10 nucleotides agree with TRBD1. The CDR3 extends over 14 amino acids. Germline V gene sequence: CDR1 LNHDA, CDR2 SQIVND (reference sequence). V shed 5 bases and J 7 bases; nucleotides not matched to a gene: 4. The CDR3, as DNA: TGTGCCAGTAGTCCCGGGACAGGGGTCGGGGAGCTGTTTTTT. This encodes CASSPGTGVGELFF.

The chain couples TRBV2 to TRBJ2-2; D is undetermined. This CDR3 is built from 13 residues. V was trimmed by 6 bases and J by 6 bases, leaving 11 bases between them. The germline V gene has CDR1 SNHLY and CDR2 FYNNEI. The CDR3 nucleotides are TGTGCCAGCAGAGGGCGTACGGCCGGGGAGCTGTTTTTT. Its translation: CASRGRTAGELFF.

The rearrangement links TRBV5-1 to TRBJ2-7; 11 bases align to TRBD2. Germline loops: CDR1 SGHRS, CDR2 YFSETQ. The V segment lost 2 bases and the J segment 2 bases; nucleotides outside the gene matches: 3. The CDR3 has 15 amino acids. The CDR3 bases are TGCGCCAGCAGCTTACAGGGACTAGCGGCCTACGAGCAGTACTTC. Encoded protein: CASSLQGLAAYEQYF.

This chain joins TRBV6-5 and TRBJ1-6; possible D gene TRBD1, 5 bases. V lost 6 bases to trimming and J lost 9 bases, with 15 bases between them. The germline V gene has CDR1 MNHEY and CDR2 SVGAGI. This CDR3 spans 14 amino acids. CDR3 amino acids: CASRSPGGGSPLHF. In DNA, the CDR3 is TGTGCCAGCAGATCGCCCGGGGGAGGTTCACCCCTCCACTTT.

The rearrangement uses TRBV6-1 and TRBJ2-5, with 7 positions matching TRBD1. The CDR3 is 15 residues long. The germline V gene encodes CDR1 MNHNS and CDR2 SASEGT. V was clipped by 6 bases and J by 2 bases; unmatched bases: 9. The CDR3 protein is CASSDYGQAQETQYF. CDR3 in DNA: TGTGCCAGCAGCGATTACGGACAGGCGCAAGAGACCCAGTACTTC.

The chain employs TRBV12-5 and TRBJ2-2, with D uncertain. Germline CDR1 and CDR2: LGHNT and FRNRAP. V was trimmed by 7 bases and J by 7 bases, leaving 10 bases between them. The CDR3 extends over 12 amino acids. The CDR3 loop reads CASVLSVGELFF. CDR3 nucleotides: TGTGCTAGTGTCCTCTCGGTCGGGGAGCTGTTTTTT.

The chain couples TRBV4-2 to TRBJ1-3; D uncertain. Per the germline V gene, CDR1 is LGHNA and CDR2 is YNFKEQ. This CDR3 spans 14 amino acids. Trimming cost V 2 bases and J 0 bases, with 5 bases left between them. CDR3 sequence reads: CASSQTASGNTIYF. The CDR3 bases are TGTGCCAGCAGCCAAACCGCCTCTGGAAACACCATATATTTT.

The CDR3 is CASTMDRGDEKLFF. CDR3 sequence (DNA): TGCGCCAGCACCATGGACAGGGGGGATGAAAAACTGTTTTTT. This chain uses TRBV5-1 with TRBJ1-4, with TRBD1 matching over 10 bases. V shed 6 bases, J shed 6 bases, and the junction held 5 bases outside the gene matches. The CDR3 has 14 residues. The germline CDR1 and CDR2 sequences are SGHRS and YFSETQ. Complete variable domain (other parts from reference TRBV5-1 and TRBJ1-4): KAGVTQTPRYLIKTRGQQVTLSCSPISGHRSVSWYQQTPGQGLQFLFEYFSETQRNKGNFPGRFSGRQFSNSRSEMNVSTLELGDSALYLCASTMDRGDEKLFFGSGTQLSVL.

This chain uses TRBV15 with TRBJ1-5; 8 bases line up with TRBD1. Per germline, CDR1 LNHNV and CDR2 YYDKDF (reference sequence). CDR3 length: 16 residues. V lost 3 bases and J lost 6; bases outside the gene matches: 10. CDR3 nucleotide sequence: TGTGCCACCAGCAGCGAGGACAGGGCCGGTTCTCAGCCCCAGCATTTT. This translates into CATSSEDRAGSQPQHF.

The chain employs TRBV6-4 and TRBJ1-5; D gene ambiguous. Trimming removed 0 bases at V and 3 bases at J, with 12 bases between. The CDR3 has 16 amino acids. Germline V gene sequence: CDR1 MRHNA, CDR2 SNTAGT. CDR3 residues: CASSDSAGLYNQPQHF. The DNA of the CDR3 is TGTGCCAGCAGTGACTCAGCCGGTCTCTACAATCAGCCCCAGCATTTT.

V is TRBV5-6 and J is TRBJ1-4; 7 nucleotides match TRBD1. V was clipped by 0 bases and J by 0 bases; unmatched bases: 5. CDR1 is SGHDT, CDR2 YYEEEE, per germline. This CDR3 has 17 residues. In DNA, the CDR3 is TGTGCCAGCAGCTTGGGAACAGGGGTCACAACTAATGAAAAACTGTTTTTT. Translated, it gives CASSLGTGVTTNEKLFF.

This chain links TRBV13 with TRBJ1-3; TRBD1 is a possible D gene (5 bases). V shed 5 bases and J shed 4 bases, with 12 bases lying between them. CDR3 length equals 14 residues. Germline V gene data show CDR1 as PRHDT and CDR2 as FYEKMQ (reference sequence). CDR3 sequence (DNA): TGTGCCAGCAGCCTCCGAGGACAAGGAAACACCATATATTTT. Residues: CASSLRGQGNTIYF.

The rearrangement joins TRBV10-3 to TRBJ1-1, with D perhaps matching TRBD1 (5 bases). The germline V gene has CDR1 ENHRY and CDR2 SYGVKD. The V and J ends lost 8 bases and 1 base respectively, with 11 bases between them. The CDR3 spans 13 residues. For the CDR3, the DNA is TGTGCCATCGCAGAGGGACCGAACACTGAAGCTTTCTTT. Encoded protein: CAIAEGPNTEAFF.

This chain links TRBV11-3 with TRBJ2-1, with 7 bases that match TRBD2. The V gene's germline CDR1 is SGHNT and CDR2 YENEEA. After removal of 0 bases from V and 4 bases from J, the junction contained 6 bases not matched to a gene. CDR3 size: 16 residues. The CDR3 loop is CASSLDVAGAYNEQFF. The DNA of the CDR3 is TGTGCCAGCAGCTTAGATGTGGCGGGAGCTTACAATGAGCAGTTCTTC.

The chain joins TRBV9 to TRBJ2-5; 11 bases fit TRBD2. The DNA matches TRBJ2-7 better at its end, which makes the J call doubtful. The CDR3 sequence is 16 residues long. Germline V gene lookup returns CDR1 SGDLS and CDR2 YYNGEE. CDR3 protein: CASSVGGTSGTYEQYF. CDR3 in DNA: TGTGCCAGCAGCGTAGGAGGGACTAGCGGAACCTACGAGCAGTACTTC.

The gene calls are TRBV9 and TRBJ2-5; 10 bases line up with TRBD2. Germline assignment: CDR1 SGDLS and CDR2 YYNGEE. Unmatched junction bases numbered 8, after V lost 0 bases and J lost 3 bases. This CDR3 comprises 17 residues. The CDR3 loop is CASSVGGLAGDKETQYF. CDR3 in DNA: TGTGCCAGCAGCGTAGGGGGTCTAGCGGGAGACAAAGAGACCCAGTACTTC.